The sequence of this T cell receptor beta chain was determined in a study of blood T cell repertoires in COVID-19 (dated by TCRdb to 2018 to 2020). Describing the broader study: The collaborator samples originated in the United States, Italy and Spain and spanned the acute and convalescent phases of COVID-19. The material from the prospective study consisted of cDNA or gDNA derived from T cells, B-cell-depleted T cells, or PBMCs. Deeply sampled blood TCRbeta repertoires from subjects exposed to, actively infected with, or recovered from COVID-19 were included in the dataset. The repertoires were made available in a free public database intended to serve as a resource for research on the immune response to SARS-CoV-2. The samples were drawn from the first 160 participants of the ongoing ImmuneRACE study and from about 1,200 subjects provided by 6 global collaborators. The sample metadata nearly always contained a de-identified subject ID, COVID-19 status, age in years and sex. Where available, HLA class I and class II types were obtained from metadata supplied by the sample provider rather than from assay-based typing.

The CDR3 starts with the cysteine, ends with the phenylalanine, and has 15 residues. Here the CDR3 DNA is all that survives: 45 bases in frame from base 1. CDR1 and CDR2, per the germline V gene, are SGDLS and YYNGEE. Unmatched junction bases come to 6, with V trimmed by 0 bases and J by 3 bases. TCRbeta CDR3 regions were amplified from genomic DNA using the immunoSEQ Assay, a bias-controlled multiplex PCR. Concerning the study's data processing: The number of nucleated cells in each sample was estimated by amplification of reference gene primers within the assay. To quantify the absolute abundance of each unique TCRbeta CDR3 rearrangement, sequence reads were collapsed and filtered. Productive Simpson clonality was computed per sample as the square root of Simpson's diversity index over productive rearrangements. The immuneACCESS repertoire file appears here via TCRdb, limited to in-frame rearrangements. These files lack a portion of the clones; in checked studies, under half of the deficit traces to unresolved V genes, and the cause of the others is not known. V, J and clone size derive from that table, while D and trimming were established from the DNA sequence. In all, the sample holds some 100,000 clones, and approximately 86% of those were seen once. The biggest ten clones account for roughly 2.7% of the sample.

Of note for this clone: Its binding antigen is unknown. There are no base qualities to consult, and no much larger clone falls within one base. The same CDR3 is also encoded by other DNA sequences in this sample.

Study-wide findings and limitations: How much clinical and demographic metadata was included differed by source and by participant, and the metadata was provided uncurated.

Enrolling through a virtual design, the prospective study's participants ranged in age from roughly 18 to 90 years and lived across approximately 25 United States geographic areas. In the prospective study, participants were assigned to cohorts based on the clinical history participants reported in a screening survey and a study questionnaire. Recovered participants in ImmuneRACE Cohort 3 were defined by two consecutive negative NP/OP PCR tests, clearance by a healthcare professional, or resolution of symptoms. Each participant in the prospective study had whole blood, serum and a nasopharyngeal or oropharyngeal swab collected by mobile phlebotomists. Additional blood draws and questionnaires over a 2-month period could optionally be provided by prospective study participants. Blood samples from the prospective study were shipped frozen or at room temperature prior to DNA extraction.

Material for sequencing was PBMCs or T cells enriched from blood (not recorded which). Recombination connected TRBV9 to TRBJ2-7, with TRBD1 identical over 7 junction bases. This TCR came from a woman aged 45-60 years who had recovered from COVID-19. The bases read TGTGCCAGCAGCGTAGGAGGGGGCGGTAGCTACGAGCAGTACTTC. Its protein product is CASSVGGGGSYEQYF.